This T cell receptor beta chain was found in a study of shared clonotypes between healthy human individuals. Original processing methods: Junction-only sequences produced by ImmunoSEQ had no quality scores, so filtering differed. Assay: immunoSEQ multiplex PCR; the TCRdb copy retains only in-frame clones and omits some. That table is the source of V, J and clone size, and D and trimming were worked out from the DNA. Seen here are some 2,500,000 clones, roughly 93% observed once, and the top ten hold around 0.4%. From germline, CDR1 is MGHDK and CDR2 SYGVNS. This CDR3 contains 15 residues. V trimming: 1 base; J trimming: 2 bases; junction bases outside the gene matches: 4.

This receptor was identified in a man aged 18 to 30 in good health. Some clones in this sample may be carry-over from other donors' samples. The sample consisted of naive CD4+ T cells from PBMCs. Subset in this sample: CD45RA+ positively selected. The chain carries TRBV25-1 and TRBJ2-7; 8 nucleotides match TRBD1. CDR3 protein: CASSEFDRGAYEQYF. In DNA form, the CDR3 reads TGTGCCAGCAGTGAATTTGACAGGGGAGCCTACGAGCAGTACTTC.